This TCR beta chain is from a study of beta chain features in type 1 diabetes (dated by TCRdb to 2016 to 2018). At the level of the whole study: Mean age, gender distribution, total cell number and subset yield were not different between patients and healthy donors. A total of under 140,000,000 sorted cells were examined across all samples, and the number of cells per subset was strongly correlated with RNA yield. The study compared the TCRB repertoires of sorted circulating CD4+ T cell subsets in recently diagnosed type 1 diabetes patients with those in matched healthy donors. Regulatory and stem cell-like memory subsets were obtained from only 8 patients and about 8 healthy donors, while naive and central memory subsets were obtained from all 30 or so donors. The full study reports these points: HLA sub-analyses involved small numbers of individuals, so any influence of HLA type on TCRB rearrangement remained unresolved. Because cDNA rather than genomic DNA was sequenced, highly expressing activated cells could have been over-represented, although no difference in activation and CD3 levels was found between groups. A moderate but significant shortening of TCRB CDR3 length was observed in type 1 diabetes patients in all four CD4+ subsets. PCR might favor shorter templates, but patient and control samples were amplified and corrected together, so any skew would affect both groups equally. Naive, central memory and regulatory TCRB repertoires appeared more similar among patients than among healthy donors. Fewer insertions and more nucleotide deletions at VDJ recombination sites were observed in patients with type 1 diabetes, implying thymic rearrangement abnormalities.

A single peripheral blood draw of approximately 0.11 L on average was collected from each donor into heparinised tubes. A BD FACSAria II was used to sort naive, central memory, regulatory and stem cell-like memory CD4+ T cells with a panel that included CD45RO, CCR7, CD25, CD127, CD95 and CD27. Every sorted population had a purity above 95%. PBMCs were isolated right away by Lymphoprep density gradient centrifugation and were stained directly, without culture. To minimize batch effects, samples were stained and sorted in pairs, one healthy donor with one patient per experiment. The CDR3 spans 16 residues, from the cysteine through the phenylalanine. Solely the CDR3 DNA is kept, with 48 bases framed from the first base. The germline V gene provides CDR1 SGHTA and CDR2 FQGNSA. The V end gives up 4 bases and the J end 8 bases, leaving 9 bases in the junction not matched to a gene. The entire isolated RNA was reverse transcribed using the High Capacity cDNA Reverse Transcription Kit, and thus expressed TCRB transcripts were sequenced. Deep immunoSEQ sequencing was applied to naive, central memory and regulatory T cell samples, giving an average of roughly 3.6 million total reads per sample. Sorted cells were lysed in RLT buffer, and RNA was extracted using DNase-treated RNeasy Micro or Mini kits according to cell number. To prevent cross-contamination, every cell subset was processed on its own, while patient and healthy donor samples were processed together. TCRB sequences were amplified from cDNA with the immunoSEQ multiplex PCR, producing 87-bp fragments spanning the CDR3 region. The amplicons were sequenced using the Illumina HiSeq platform. As for the authors' bioinformatics: PCR bias was corrected computationally using synthetic template baselines, and reads within Hamming distance 2 were collapsed, with unmergeable singletons discarded. By aligning reads against IMGT, V, D and J genes, CDR3 length, and insertions or deletions at six rearrangement sites were assigned. Within each subset, clonotype counts were normalized to sorted cell number, after which true diversity and Gini coefficients were computed with the tcR R package. The overlap coefficient, calculated on TCRB nucleotide sequences, was used to measure repertoire sharing. Out-of-frame TCRB sequences from naive cells were analyzed as a proxy for the pre-selection repertoire. The immuneACCESS repertoire file appears here via TCRdb, limited to in-frame rearrangements. These files lack a portion of the clones; in checked studies, under half of the deficit traces to unresolved V genes, and the cause of the others is not known. For V, J and clone size, that table is used; D and trimming come from the DNA. The sample table holds over 700,000 clones, of which around a sixth were seen once. The top ten clonotypes cover 0.023% of the sample.

With respect to this clone: Its target antigen remains unknown. The input lacks base qualities; no much larger clone sits a single base away.

The V gene is TRBV7-2 and the J gene is TRBJ2-1; TRBD2 aligns with 12 central bases. This clonotype was sampled from a young woman in good health. Sequencing used naive CD4+ T cells from blood. The sample's cell subset or site label is to be understood as: true naive CD4+ T cells. The CDR3 has the sequence CASSSNWGLAGDEQFF. The DNA is TGTGCCAGCAGCTCAAACTGGGGACTAGCGGGTGATGAGCAGTTCTTC.